The 32 T cell receptor beta chains below were found in one sample sequenced in a study of T cells in Graves' hyperthyroidism and ophthalmopathy. The source material, RNA transcripts, was used to amplify TCR beta CDR3 regions. Researchers ran a first-round RT-PCR on the TCR CDR3 using the HTBI primer set. MiXCR, run by TCRdb on the multiplex PCR reads, gives a single entry per CDR3 protein. The profile shows roughly 290,000 distinct CDR3 sequences, around 13% of them singletons. The sequencing input was blood. These TCRs come from a woman in her thirties or forties with Graves' hyperthyroidism.

Turning to this clonotype: This may arise from a read error, as a much more abundant clone is one base away. This rearrangement joins TRBV30 to TRBJ2-7; tentatively, D is TRBD1 (6 bases). With 7 bases removed from V and 7 bases from J, the gap between germline ends came to 20 bases. The CDR3 extends over 13 amino acids. In germline, CDR1 is GTSNPN, CDR2 SVGIG (reference sequence). The CDR3 bases are TGTGCCTTTTACAACTGGACAGTTGGTGAGCAGTACTTC. Translation gives CAFYNWTVGEQYF.

With regard to this clonotype: A much more abundant neighbour one base away suggests this may be a read error. The gene calls are TRBV2 and TRBJ2-6; D tentatively fits TRBD1 or TRBD2 (5 bases each). The CDR3 consists of 15 residues. Germline loops: CDR1 SNHLY, CDR2 FYNNEI. This chain's CDR3 is CASSGQGTGSNVLTF. The CDR3 DNA sequence: TGTGCCAGCTCGGGGCAGGGTACTGGGTCCAACGTCCTGACTTTC.

This clonotype showed up many times. The chain recombines TRBV7-8 with TRBJ2-7; a possible D gene is TRBD2 (6 bases). The CDR3 has 16 residues. Germline V gene sequence: CDR1 SGHVS, CDR2 FQNEAQ. V was shortened by 4 bases and J by 3 bases, with 19 bases between the two germline ends. The CDR3 sequence is CASSSTQASARYEQYF. The CDR3 nucleotides read TGTGCCAGCAGCTCCACCCAAGCTAGCGCGCGCTACGAGCAGTACTTC.

This clonotype was picked up a small number of times. The chain's CDR3 is CASSLALGGFNTGELFF. The CDR3 nucleotides are TGTGCCAGCAGTTTGGCGCTGGGGGGTTTCAACACCGGGGAGCTGTTTTTT. The chain couples TRBV12-3 or TRBV12-4 to TRBJ2-2, with D perhaps TRBD2 (6 bases). The V gene lost 3 bases and the J gene lost 2 bases, with 16 bases spanning the gap. CDR3 length: 17 residues.

At least ten counts were recorded for this clonotype. The chain employs TRBV28 and TRBJ2-3, with 9 nucleotides matching TRBD2. Germline loops: CDR1 MDHEN, CDR2 SYDVKM. This CDR3 has 15 amino acids. Trimming cost V 1 base and J 6 bases; bases outside gene matches: 5. The CDR3 loop reads CASSLFGREGDTQYF. The CDR3 nucleotides are TGTGCCAGCAGTTTATTCGGGCGGGAGGGTGATACGCAGTATTTT.

This clonotype was counted many times. This sequence joins TRBV11-2 and TRBJ2-3, with 12 bases fitting TRBD2. This CDR3 has 15 amino acids. The germline gives CDR1 SGHAT, CDR2 FQNNGV. J was trimmed by 5 bases and V by 6 bases; bases with no gene match: 6. DNA of the CDR3: TGTGCCAGCAGACCTCCGGGACTAGCGGGAGATACGCAGTATTTT. Protein sequence: CASRPPGLAGDTQYF.

This rearrangement joins TRBV19 to TRBJ2-7, with unresolved D. The germline gives CDR1 LNHDA, CDR2 SQIVND (reference sequence). V lost 5 bases and J lost 0, with 11 bases in between. This CDR3 has 14 amino acids. The CDR3 sequence is CASSFDLLSYEQYF. The CDR3 bases are TGTGCCAGTAGTTTTGACTTGCTCTCCTACGAGCAGTACTTC.

This clonotype was counted at least ten times. The V gene is TRBV5-1, the J gene TRBJ1-3; the D gene is possibly TRBD1 (6 bases). V dropped 2 bases and J dropped 0 bases, with 12 bases sitting between them. Germline V lookup: CDR1 SGHRS, CDR2 YFSETQ. CDR3 length: 16 residues. The CDR3 DNA follows: TGCGCCAGCAGCTTTATGGACAGCTCCTCTGGAAACACCATATATTTT. Translated, it gives CASSFMDSSSGNTIYF. The full variable domain, in which reference TRBV5-1 and TRBJ1-3 provide the parts outside the CDR3, is KAGVTQTPRYLIKTRGQQVTLSCSPISGHRSVSWYQQTPGQGLQFLFEYFSETQRNKGNFPGRFSGRQFSNSRSEMNVSTLELGDSALYLCASSFMDSSSGNTIYFGEGSWLTVV.

This clonotype was detected many times. The chain employs TRBV28 and TRBJ1-4; TRBD1 matches 8 bases. Germline trimming cut 5 bases from V and 7 bases from J; bases unmatched to any gene: 6. This CDR3 spans 14 amino acids. CDR1 is MDHEN and CDR2 is SYDVKM in the germline V gene. CDR3 region: CASSAGQDFEKLFF. In nucleotides, the CDR3 is TGTGCCAGCAGTGCGGGACAGGACTTTGAAAAACTGTTTTTT.

This clonotype was observed at least ten times. The chain has TRBV18 and TRBJ2-7, with unresolved D. This CDR3 comprises 13 residues. Trimming removed 10 bases from V and 5 bases from J, with 18 bases in between. Germline V gene sequence: CDR1 KGHSH, CDR2 LQKENI. The CDR3 DNA follows: TGTGCCACGTCGAAGAGTAATTATGACGAGCAGTACTTC. Its protein is CATSKSNYDEQYF. Complete variable domain (other parts from reference TRBV18 and TRBJ2-7): NAGVMQNPRHLVRRRGQEARLRCSPMKGHSHVYWYRQLPEEGLKFMVYLQKENIIDESGMPKERFSAEFPKEGPSILRIQQVVRGDSAAYFCATSKSNYDEQYFGPGTRLTVT.

The chain is built from TRBV7-9 and TRBJ2-2; D is possibly TRBD1 or TRBD2 (5 bases each). The CDR3 loop spans 13 amino acids. V lost 6 bases and J 4 bases, leaving 9 bases between the germline ends. Germline CDR1 is SEHNR and CDR2 is FQNEAQ (reference sequence). CDR3 in DNA: TGTGCCAGCAGGGGGGAGCGCACCGGGGAGCTGTTTTTT. The encoded protein is CASRGERTGELFF.

This clonotype was found a few times. V is TRBV10-2 and J is TRBJ2-7; D is uncertain. The V and J ends lost 6 bases and 3 bases respectively, with 9 bases between them. The CDR3 is 12 residues long. Germline V gene sequence: CDR1 WSHSY, CDR2 SAAADI. The CDR3 DNA sequence: TGCGCCAGCAGCCGAAAAAACTACGAGCAGTACTTC. This sequence encodes CASSRKNYEQYF.

This clonotype was recorded many times. V gene TRBV9 combines with J gene TRBJ1-3; possible D gene TRBD1, 5 bases. The ends were cut back, 4 bases at V and 4 bases at J, with 12 bases in the middle. Per germline, CDR1 SGDLS and CDR2 YYNGEE. This CDR3 has 14 residues. The CDR3 coding sequence is TGTGCCAGCAGCTCGGGGACCCCGGGAAACACCATATATTTT. This translates into CASSSGTPGNTIYF.

This rearrangement joins TRBV10-2 to TRBJ2-5; possibly TRBD2 for D (7 bases). CDR3 length equals 14 residues. Germline V lookup: CDR1 WSHSY, CDR2 SAAADI. Trimming left V 4 bases short and J 5 bases short, with 14 bases between. DNA for the CDR3: TGCGCCAGCAGTGGCCTGGGGGGGCTTGAGACCCAGTACTTC. Its protein product is CASSGLGGLETQYF.

The chain employs TRBV5-5 and TRBJ1-5, with 7 bases that match TRBD1. This CDR3 contains 14 residues. The J segment lost 5 bases and the V segment lost 1 base, leaving 3 bases of the junction unmatched. Germline V gives CDR1 SGHKS, CDR2 YYEKEE (reference sequence). CDR3 DNA: TGTGCCAGCAGCTTGTCGGGACAGTATCAGCCCCAGCATTTT. Translating gives CASSLSGQYQPQHF.

This rearrangement joins TRBV6-1 to TRBJ2-1, with TRBD1 identical over 9 bases. V dropped 5 bases and J dropped 5; count of bases not matched to a gene: 10. CDR1 is MNHNS, CDR2 SASEGT, per germline. The CDR3 is 16 amino acids. The chain's CDR3 is CASSYSGTGRNNEQFF. CDR3 bases: TGTGCCAGCAGTTACTCTGGGACAGGGAGAAACAATGAGCAGTTCTTC.

This clonotype showed up just a few times. The genes are TRBV18 and TRBJ1-6; D possibly corresponds to TRBD1 (6 bases). From germline, CDR1 is KGHSH and CDR2 LQKENI. The CDR3 has 14 residues. Trimming left V 2 bases short and J 9 bases short, with 11 bases between. The CDR3 DNA sequence: TGTGCCAGCTCACCAGAACAGGGTGGTTCACCCCTCCACTTT. Translated, it gives CASSPEQGGSPLHF.

This clonotype was recorded at least ten times. Germline and junction disagree at one end, which may indicate a read error. Written as DNA, the CDR3 is TGTGCCAGCAGCCCAGGGGGAAGGTCTGGAGACACCATATATTTT. This codes for CASSPGGRSGDTIYF. The chain combines TRBV5-5 with TRBJ1-3, with 7 bases lining up with TRBD1. The CDR3 consists of 15 residues. Germline CDR1 and CDR2: SGHKS and YYEKEE (reference sequence).

This clonotype showed up many times. V gene TRBV30 combines with J gene TRBJ2-1, with no clear D. V lost 1 base and J 7 bases, leaving 8 bases between the germline ends. The CDR3 length is 12 residues. Germline CDR1 GTSNPN, CDR2 SVGIG (reference sequence). The CDR3 bases are TGTGCCTGGAGTGCAGACAATAATGAGCAGTTCTTC. Amino acid sequence: CAWSADNNEQFF.

The J gene is TRBJ1-4, the V gene TRBV7-9, with a weak D call TRBD1 (6 bases). The CDR3 spans 16 residues. The V gene's germline CDR1 is SEHNR and CDR2 FQNEAQ (reference sequence). The germline V and J ends were trimmed by 5 bases and 5 bases, with 18 bases remaining between them. CDR3 protein: CASSPQDSLSNEKLFF. The CDR3 bases are TGTGCCAGCAGCCCGCAGGACAGTCTCTCCAATGAAAAACTGTTTTTT.

This clonotype came up a few times. The rearrangement joins TRBV7-6 to TRBJ2-3; D perhaps matches TRBD1 (6 bases). V was shortened by 4 bases and J by 1 base, with 12 bases between the two germline ends. This CDR3 region has 15 residues. Germline V gene lookup returns CDR1 SGHVS and CDR2 FNYEAQ. CDR3: CASSSQGFGTDTQYF. The CDR3, as DNA: TGTGCCAGCAGCTCACAGGGATTCGGCACAGATACGCAGTATTTT.

This clonotype was observed at least ten times. One end of the junction is discordant with germline, which a read error may explain. The chain combines TRBV7-2 with TRBJ2-5; D unresolved. CDR3 size: 16 residues. Germline loops: CDR1 SGHTA, CDR2 FQGNSA. CDR3 sequence reads: CASTLSARTVRETQYF. CDR3 nucleotide sequence: TGTGCCAGCACCTTATCGGCTAGGACGGTCCGGGAGACCCAGTACTTC.

This clonotype has at least ten counts. CDR3 DNA: TGTGCCAGCTCACCACCCGGGACTAGCGGCACAGATACGCAGTATTTT. It yields the protein CASSPPGTSGTDTQYF. This sequence joins TRBV18 and TRBJ2-3; 10 positions agree with TRBD2. Germline V gene data show CDR1 as KGHSH and CDR2 as LQKENI. The CDR3 runs 16 residues. V lost 0 bases to trimming and J lost 1 base; unmatched junction nucleotides: 1.

This clonotype came up many times. This rearrangement joins TRBV20-1 to TRBJ1-5; no firm D call. The V gene's germline CDR1 is DFQATT and CDR2 SNEGSKA (reference sequence). The CDR3 loop spans 16 amino acids. V gave up 2 bases and J gave up 0 bases, with 14 bases separating them. CDR3: CSARRRVGNSNQPQHF. Written as DNA, the CDR3 is TGCAGTGCTAGACGCAGAGTCGGCAATAGCAATCAGCCCCAGCATTTT.

This clonotype was counted between two and nine times. V usage is TRBV7-9 and J usage is TRBJ1-6; TRBD1 is a possible D gene (6 bases). The CDR3 contains 15 residues. From germline, CDR1 is SEHNR and CDR2 FQNEAQ (reference sequence). The ends were cut back, 5 bases at V and 9 bases at J, with 17 bases in the middle. For the CDR3, the DNA is TGTGCCAGCAGCCGGACAGACGAGGGTCGTTCACCCCTCCACTTT. Its protein is CASSRTDEGRSPLHF.

CDR3 bases: TGCGCCAGCAGCTTGGGAACGGGAGGCCAGAATGAGCAGTTCTTC. As protein: CASSLGTGGQNEQFF. The V gene is TRBV5-1, the J gene TRBJ2-1, with 7 bases lining up with TRBD2. V lost 0 bases to trimming and J lost 7 bases; unmatched junction nucleotides: 7. Germline CDR1 reads SGHRS; CDR2 reads YFSETQ. This CDR3 comprises 15 residues.

This clonotype came up many times. V gene TRBV2 combines with J gene TRBJ2-1, with 9 bases lining up with TRBD2. The CDR3 contains 14 residues. The V gene's germline CDR1 is SNHLY and CDR2 FYNNEI. J was trimmed by 9 bases and V by 6 bases; bases with no gene match: 9. CDR3 nucleotides: TGTGCCAGCAGGGTCAGACTAGCGGAGGGTGAGCAGTTCTTC. This codes for CASRVRLAEGEQFF.

The V gene is TRBV11-2, the J gene TRBJ2-1; tentatively, D is TRBD2 (7 bases). Looked up from germline, CDR1 is SGHAT and CDR2 is FQNNGV. Trimming removed 5 bases at V and 5 bases at J, with 22 bases between. The length of the CDR3 is 17 residues. CDR3 sequence (DNA): TGTGCCAGCAGCGCGACCCTAGCGGACAGAACTAACAATGAGCAGTTCTTC. Amino acids: CASSATLADRTNNEQFF.

The chain uses TRBV9 and TRBJ2-5; 7 bases align to TRBD1. The CDR3 extends over 15 amino acids. After removal of 3 bases from V and 5 bases from J, the junction contained 10 bases not matched to a gene. Germline V lookup: CDR1 SGDLS, CDR2 YYNGEE. The CDR3 region is CASSGDSGGGETQYF. CDR3 nucleotides: TGTGCCAGCAGCGGGGACAGTGGAGGTGGGGAGACCCAGTACTTC. Full variable domain (remainder filled in from reference TRBV9 and TRBJ2-5): DSGVTQTPKHLITATGQRVTLRCSPRSGDLSVYWYQQSLDQGLQFLIQYYNGEERAKGNILERFSAQQFPDLHSELNLSSLELGDSALYFCASSGDSGGGETQYFGPGTRLLVL.

This clonotype was counted a single time. Possible read error: a much larger clone is one base away. The chain is built from TRBV6-2 or TRBV6-3 and TRBJ2-5; 7 bases are shared with TRBD1. CDR1 is MNHEY and CDR2 is SVGEGT in the germline V gene. With 6 bases clipped from V and 3 bases from J, the junction kept 7 bases outside the gene matches. The CDR3 extends over 14 amino acids. The CDR3 DNA is TGTGCCAGCAGCCCCGGGACAGCGGAAGAGACCCAGTACTTC. The encoded protein is CASSPGTAEETQYF.

This clonotype was seen at least ten times. The chain recombines TRBV12-3 or TRBV12-4 with TRBJ2-3, with unresolved D. The CDR3 covers 13 residues. The V gene lost 2 bases and the J gene lost 9 bases, with 12 bases spanning the gap. CDR3 sequence reads: CASSLTARRTQYF. DNA for the CDR3: TGTGCCAGCAGTTTAACGGCCCGTCGGACGCAGTATTTT.

This clonotype has a count of ten or more. The V call is TRBV11-2, the J call TRBJ2-5; D could derive from TRBD1 or TRBD2 (5 bases each). The CDR3 is 17 amino acids. Germline loops: CDR1 SGHAT, CDR2 FQNNGV. V lost 3 bases, J lost 1 base, and 18 bases lay in between. CDR3 amino acids: CASSFNPSGLRQETQYF. The CDR3, as DNA: TGTGCCAGCAGCTTTAATCCCTCGGGGCTACGCCAAGAGACCCAGTACTTC.